This T cell receptor beta chain was recovered during a study of identical twins. In regard to this clonotype: The target antigen is unknown.

The length of the CDR3 is 13 residues. Germline V gives CDR1 DFQATT, CDR2 SNEGSKA (reference sequence). Trimming removed 0 bases at V and 1 base at J, with 7 bases between. Notes on the study in general: An excess of low generation probability was shown by twin-shared out-of-frame alpha sequences.

TCRdb re-analysed the 5' RACE reads in MiXCR, keeping a single row per CDR3 protein. The table records over 600,000 distinct CDR3 sequences, 21% of them present only once. This sample also belongs to another study, concerning T cells expressing NK-cell markers.

This TCR derives from a woman under 30 in good health. The sequencing input was PBMCs. The rearrangement uses TRBV20-1 and TRBJ2-7; no reliable D call. The CDR3 sequence is CSARERVSYEQYF. As DNA, the CDR3 is TGCAGTGCTAGAGAAAGGGTATCCTACGAGCAGTACTTC.